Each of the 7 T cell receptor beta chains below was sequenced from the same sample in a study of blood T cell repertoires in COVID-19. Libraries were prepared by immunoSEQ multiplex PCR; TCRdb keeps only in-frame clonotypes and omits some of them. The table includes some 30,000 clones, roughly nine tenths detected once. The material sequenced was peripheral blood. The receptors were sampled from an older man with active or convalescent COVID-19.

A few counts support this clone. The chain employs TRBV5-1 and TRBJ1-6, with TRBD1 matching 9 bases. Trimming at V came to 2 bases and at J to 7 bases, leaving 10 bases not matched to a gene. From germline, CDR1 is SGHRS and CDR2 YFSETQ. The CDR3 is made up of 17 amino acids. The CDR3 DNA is TGCGCCAGCAGCTTTGACCTGGGACAGGGTAGAAATTCACCCCTCCACTTT. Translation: CASSFDLGQGRNSPLHF.

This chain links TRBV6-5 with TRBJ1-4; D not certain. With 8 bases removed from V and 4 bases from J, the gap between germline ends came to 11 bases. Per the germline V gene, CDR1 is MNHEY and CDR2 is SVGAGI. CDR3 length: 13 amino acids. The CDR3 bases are TGTGCCAGCGTCAGGAGGTTTAATGAAAAACTGTTTTTT. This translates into CASVRRFNEKLFF.

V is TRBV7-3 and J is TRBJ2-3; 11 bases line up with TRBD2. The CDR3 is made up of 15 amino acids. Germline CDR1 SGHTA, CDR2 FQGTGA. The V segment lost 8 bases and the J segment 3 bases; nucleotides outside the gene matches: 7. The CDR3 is CASSMASGRTDTQYF. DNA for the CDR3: TGTGCCAGCTCAATGGCTAGCGGGAGGACAGATACGCAGTATTTT.

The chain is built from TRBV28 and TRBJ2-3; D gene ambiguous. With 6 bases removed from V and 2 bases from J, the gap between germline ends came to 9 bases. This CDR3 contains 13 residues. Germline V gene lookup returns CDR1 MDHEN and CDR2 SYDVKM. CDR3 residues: CASRGSSTDTQYF. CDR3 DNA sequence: TGTGCCAGCAGGGGCAGTTCCACAGATACGCAGTATTTT.

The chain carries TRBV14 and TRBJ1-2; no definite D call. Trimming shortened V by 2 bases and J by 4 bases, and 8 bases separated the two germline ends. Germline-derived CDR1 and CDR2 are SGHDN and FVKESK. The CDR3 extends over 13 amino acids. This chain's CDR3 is CASSQYTRYGYTF. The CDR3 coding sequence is TGTGCCAGCAGCCAATACACCCGCTATGGCTACACCTTC.

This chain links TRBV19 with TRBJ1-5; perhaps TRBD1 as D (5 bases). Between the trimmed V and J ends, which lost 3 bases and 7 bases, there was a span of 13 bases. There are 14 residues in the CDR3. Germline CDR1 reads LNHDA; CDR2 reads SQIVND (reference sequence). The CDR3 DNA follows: TGTGCCAGTAGTATTCAGGCAGGGTGGCAGCCCCAGCATTTT. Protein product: CASSIQAGWQPQHF.

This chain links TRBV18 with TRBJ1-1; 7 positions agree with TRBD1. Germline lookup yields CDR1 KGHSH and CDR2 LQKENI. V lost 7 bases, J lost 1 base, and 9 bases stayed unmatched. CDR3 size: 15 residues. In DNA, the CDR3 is TGTGCCAGCTTTAGGAGGGGGCCTGAGAACACTGAAGCTTTCTTT. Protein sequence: CASFRRGPENTEAFF.